The TCR beta chain under discussion was sequenced for a study of blood T cell repertoires in COVID-19. Trimming took 6 bases from V and 8 from J; bases not matched to a gene: 3. The CDR3 is 13 residues long. Germline assignment: CDR1 SNHLY and CDR2 FYNNEI. Clones were sequenced by immunoSEQ multiplex PCR, and TCRdb holds only the in-frame ones, with some missing. The sample has 400,000 to 500,000 clones; around nine tenths are singletons. This sequence was found in a young woman who had been exposed to COVID-19. The sample consisted of PBMCs or T cells enriched from blood (not recorded which). This sequence joins TRBV2 and TRBJ1-5, with 11 bases aligning to TRBD1. This CDR3 reads CASRLGQGEPQHF. DNA for the CDR3: TGTGCCAGCAGGTTGGGACAGGGGGAGCCCCAGCATTTT.